The 15 T cell receptor beta chains given below trace back to one sample, sequenced in a study of cytomegalovirus exposure and HLA in healthy donors. The study ran its PCR with 60 Vbeta and 13 Jbeta primers. The repertoire was sequenced with immunoSEQ multiplex PCR; TCRdb's copy has only in-frame clones and lacks some. The sample holds 120,000 or so clones; around two thirds are singletons and the top ten take roughly 8.6%. Sequencing input: PBMCs. The receptors were sampled from a woman between 35 and 50 years old in good health and CMV-seropositive.

This clone showed up just once. The rearrangement uses TRBV29-1 and TRBJ2-1, with D possibly being TRBD1 (6 bases). The V and J ends lost 1 base and 4 bases respectively, with 17 bases between them. Germline loops: CDR1 SQVTM, CDR2 ANQGSEA. CDR3 length: 16 amino acids. CDR3 protein: CSVEGTQGRGYNEQFF. In DNA, the CDR3 is TGCAGCGTTGAAGGGACGCAGGGGAGAGGGTACAATGAGCAGTTCTTC.

The rearrangement joins TRBV5-6 to TRBJ2-1, with 9 positions matching TRBD2. Germline CDR1 and CDR2: SGHDT and YYEEEE. J was trimmed by 3 bases and V by 8 bases; bases with no gene match: 3. The CDR3 covers 13 residues. The CDR3 protein is CASSRGGYNEQFF. As DNA, the CDR3 is TGTGCCAGTTCGCGGGGGGGCTACAATGAGCAGTTCTTC. Full variable domain (rest looked up from reference TRBV5-6 and TRBJ2-1): DAGVTQSPTHLIKTRGQQVTLRCSPKSGHDTVSWYQQALGQGPQFIFQYYEEEERQRGNFPDRFSGHQFPNYSSELNVNALLLGDSALYLCASSRGGYNEQFFGPGTRLTVL.

The chain links TRBV5-1 to TRBJ2-7; 10 positions agree with TRBD2. The V and J ends lost 0 bases and 3 bases, in that order; junction bases with no gene match: 3. The CDR3 is 15 amino acids. From germline, CDR1 is SGHRS and CDR2 YFSETQ. The CDR3 bases are TGCGCCAGCAGCTTGGGAGCGGGAGGGGGCTACGAGCAGTACTTC. It yields the protein CASSLGAGGGYEQYF.

This clone has more than one count but fewer than ten. This sequence joins TRBV10-3 and TRBJ1-1; D is unclear. The V gene's germline CDR1 is ENHRY and CDR2 SYGVKD. The CDR3 loop spans 13 amino acids. With 5 bases removed from V and 5 bases from J, the gap between germline ends came to 12 bases. The CDR3 spells CAISTDTKTEAFF. For the CDR3, the DNA is TGTGCCATCAGTACCGACACCAAGACTGAAGCTTTCTTT.

This clone was recorded once. The gene calls are TRBV11-2 and TRBJ2-7; TRBD2 aligns across 8 bases. The CDR3 contains 15 residues. Germline assignment: CDR1 SGHAT and CDR2 FQNNGV. Unmatched junction bases numbered 9, after V lost 5 bases and J lost 3 bases. The CDR3 DNA reads TGTGCCAGCAGCCGTACGGGGGGGGACATCTACGAGCAGTACTTC. Amino acids: CASSRTGGDIYEQYF.

The genes are TRBV27 and TRBJ1-6, with a tentative D call TRBD1 (6 bases). There are 17 residues in the CDR3. V lost 5 bases to trimming and J lost 10 bases, with 24 bases between them. Germline V gives CDR1 MNHEY, CDR2 SMNVEV (reference sequence). This chain's CDR3 is CASSISPGGAEKSPLHF. CDR3 DNA sequence: TGTGCCAGCAGTATCTCGCCGGGGGGGGCAGAGAAATCACCCCTCCACTTT.

The chain has TRBV9 and TRBJ2-2; no definite D call. This CDR3 contains 16 residues. Germline loops: CDR1 SGDLS, CDR2 YYNGEE. Trimming left V 4 bases short and J 0 bases short, with 13 bases between. CDR3 DNA sequence: TGTGCCAGCAGCCTAAGCCAGGCCCCGAACACCGGGGAGCTGTTTTTT. It specifies CASSLSQAPNTGELFF.

In DNA, the CDR3 is TGTGCCAGCTCTCGGACAAGTCAGAACACCGGGGAGCTGTTTTTT. Its translation is CASSRTSQNTGELFF. The chain links TRBV18 to TRBJ2-2; D might be TRBD1 (5 bases). The germline V gene encodes CDR1 KGHSH and CDR2 LQKENI. Trimming took 6 bases from V and 1 from J, leaving 12 bases between them. The CDR3 length is 15 residues.

The V call is TRBV18, the J call TRBJ1-5; 7 bases align to TRBD1. Germline V gives CDR1 KGHSH, CDR2 LQKENI. V lost 3 bases to trimming and J lost 7 bases; unmatched junction nucleotides: 12. The CDR3 runs 16 residues. DNA for the CDR3: TGTGCCAGCTCACCCCGGGACAGTTTAGCGGGGCAGCCCCAGCATTTT. This sequence encodes CASSPRDSLAGQPQHF.

The J gene is TRBJ1-5, the V gene TRBV5-5; 10 bases agree with TRBD1. CDR3 length: 15 residues. Germline CDR1 SGHKS, CDR2 YYEKEE (reference sequence). J gave up 5 bases and V 0 bases, and 2 bases lay outside the gene matches. The DNA for the CDR3 is TGTGCCAGCAGCTTGGGGGACAGGGGCTATCAGCCCCAGCATTTT. Its translation is CASSLGDRGYQPQHF.

The CDR3 region has the DNA TGCGCCAGCAGCTTGCAGGGGGGCGGGGAGCTGTTTTTT. This codes for CASSLQGGGELFF. The chain recombines TRBV5-1 with TRBJ2-2; tentatively, D is TRBD1 (7 bases). In germline, CDR1 is SGHRS, CDR2 YFSETQ. Trimming stripped 1 base from V and 7 bases from J, with 8 bases between. The CDR3 is made up of 13 amino acids.

This clone has more than one count but fewer than ten. The genes are TRBV27 and TRBJ2-7; maybe TRBD1 (5 bases). V was cut by 6 bases and J by 0 bases, with 12 bases left in between. Looked up from germline, CDR1 is MNHEY and CDR2 is SMNVEV (reference sequence). This CDR3 is 14 amino acids long. The CDR3 DNA follows: TGTGCCAGCAGACTTCGACAGTACTCCTACGAGCAGTACTTC. Residues: CASRLRQYSYEQYF.

CDR3 DNA sequence: TGTGCCAGCAGCGTAGGGGGGCCTGGGCTAGGAAAATACGAGCAGTACTTC. Amino acids: CASSVGGPGLGKYEQYF. The genes are TRBV9 and TRBJ2-7, with D possibly being TRBD1 (6 bases). V was cut by 0 bases and J by 4 bases, with 20 bases left in between. The CDR3 totals 17 residues. From germline, CDR1 is SGDLS and CDR2 YYNGEE.

This clone was picked up one time. The chain recombines TRBV5-1 with TRBJ1-2; D possibly corresponds to TRBD1 (5 bases). V lost 4 bases, J lost 3 bases, and 16 bases lay in between. The CDR3 has 15 residues. CDR1 SGHRS and CDR2 YFSETQ come from the germline V gene. CDR3 bases: TGCGCCAGCAGCCCAGACAGAGAGTATTACTATGGCTACACCTTC. Its protein product is CASSPDREYYYGYTF.

The chain has TRBV27 and TRBJ1-1, with D maybe TRBD1 (6 bases). The CDR3 is 14 amino acids. Germline assignment: CDR1 MNHEY and CDR2 SMNVEV (reference sequence). Trimming took 3 bases from V and 5 from J, leaving 13 bases between them. The CDR3 spells CASSFQGMGTEAFF. The DNA of the CDR3 is TGTGCCAGCAGTTTTCAGGGGATGGGTACTGAAGCTTTCTTT.